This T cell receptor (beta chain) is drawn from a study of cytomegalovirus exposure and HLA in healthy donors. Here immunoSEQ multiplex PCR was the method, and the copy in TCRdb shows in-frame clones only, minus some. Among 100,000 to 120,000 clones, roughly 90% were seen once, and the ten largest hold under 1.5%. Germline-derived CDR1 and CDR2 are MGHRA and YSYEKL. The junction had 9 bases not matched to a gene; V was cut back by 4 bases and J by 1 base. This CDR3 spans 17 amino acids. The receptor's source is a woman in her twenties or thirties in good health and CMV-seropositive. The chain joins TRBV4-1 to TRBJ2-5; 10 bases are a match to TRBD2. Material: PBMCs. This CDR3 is CASSPWGVAGGQETQYF. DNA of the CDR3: TGCGCCAGCAGCCCCTGGGGGGTAGCGGGAGGCCAAGAGACCCAGTACTTC.